This T cell receptor beta chain was captured by sequencing in a study of regulatory T cells in long-lasting Graves disease. Construction of the TCR beta libraries employed iRepertoire HTBI primers in conjunction with Arm-PCR of CDR3 regions. Each CDR3 protein gets one entry after TCRdb re-called the multiplex PCR reads with MiXCR. This sample has over 400,000 distinct CDR3 sequences, with approximately 15% found just once. Time point in this sample: newly diagnosed GD, antithyroid drugs for less than 3 months. PBMC RNA served as the TCR library source. V lost 6 bases, J lost 0 bases, and 11 bases lay in between. CDR3 length equals 14 residues. The V gene's germline CDR1 is SGHRS and CDR2 YFSETQ. This sample also belongs to another study, concerning T cells in Graves' hyperthyroidism and ophthalmopathy.

This chain uses TRBV5-1 with TRBJ2-3; D not certain. This clonotype was obtained from a woman aged 45-65 years with Graves disease. Sample: peripheral blood mononuclear cells (PBMCs), taken at new diagnosis, from a patient treated with antithyroid drugs. The chain's CDR3 is CASTSSQSTDTQYF. CDR3 nucleotides: TGCGCCAGCACTTCATCACAGAGCACAGATACGCAGTATTTT.